This T cell receptor beta chain appears in the sequencing data of a study of cytomegalovirus exposure and HLA in healthy donors. Study-level findings and limits: The study flagged fewer than 200 TCR beta chains as cytomegalovirus-associated. Some public TCRs appeared in many individuals, while most sequences were rare.

The CDR3 has 15 residues. The V and J ends lost 0 bases and 6 bases respectively, with 12 bases between them. Germline loops: CDR1 MRHNA, CDR2 SNTAGT. As to this clone: Its matching antigen is unknown.

Sequencing used immunoSEQ multiplex PCR; TCRdb keeps in-frame clones, though not all of them. The sample has over 110,000 clones, 70% to 90% seen once. The chain employs TRBV6-4 and TRBJ2-1; D is perhaps TRBD1 (6 bases). The clonotype comes from a man younger than 35 in good health and CMV-seropositive. Sequencing used PBMCs. The CDR3 reads CASSDSIDRPNEQFF. The DNA for the CDR3 is TGTGCCAGCAGTGACTCGATTGACAGGCCCAATGAGCAGTTCTTC.